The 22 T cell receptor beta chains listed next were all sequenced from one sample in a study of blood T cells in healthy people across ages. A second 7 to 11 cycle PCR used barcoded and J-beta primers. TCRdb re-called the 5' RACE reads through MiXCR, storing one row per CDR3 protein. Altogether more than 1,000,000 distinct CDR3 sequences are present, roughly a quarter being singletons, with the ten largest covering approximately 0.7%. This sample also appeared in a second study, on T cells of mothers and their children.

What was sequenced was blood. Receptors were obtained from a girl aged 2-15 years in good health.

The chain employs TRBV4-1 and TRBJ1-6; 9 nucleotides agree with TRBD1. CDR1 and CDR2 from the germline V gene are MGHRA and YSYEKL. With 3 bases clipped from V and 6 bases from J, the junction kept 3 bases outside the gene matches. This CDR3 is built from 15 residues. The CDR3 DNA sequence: TGCGCCAGCAGCCAGGGGACAGGGATTAATTCACCCCTCCACTTT. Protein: CASSQGTGINSPLHF.

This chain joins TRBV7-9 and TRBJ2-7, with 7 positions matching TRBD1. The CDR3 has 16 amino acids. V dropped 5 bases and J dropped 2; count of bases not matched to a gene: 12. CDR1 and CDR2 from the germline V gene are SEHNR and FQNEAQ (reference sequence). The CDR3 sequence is CASSMDRSTSTYEQYF. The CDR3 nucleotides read TGTGCCAGCAGCATGGACAGGTCCACTTCCACCTACGAGCAGTACTTC.

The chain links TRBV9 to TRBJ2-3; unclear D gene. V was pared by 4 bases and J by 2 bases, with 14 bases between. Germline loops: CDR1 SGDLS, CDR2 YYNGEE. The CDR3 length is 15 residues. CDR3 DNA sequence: TGTGCCAGCAGCCCCAATCTAGGATCCACAGATACGCAGTATTTT. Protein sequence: CASSPNLGSTDTQYF.

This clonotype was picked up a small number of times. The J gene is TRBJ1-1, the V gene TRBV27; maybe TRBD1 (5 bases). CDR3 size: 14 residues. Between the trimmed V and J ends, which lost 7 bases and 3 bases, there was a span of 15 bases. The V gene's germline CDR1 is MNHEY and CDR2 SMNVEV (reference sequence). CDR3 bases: TGTGCCAGCACCCCAGGCCCGGGGGACACTGAAGCTTTCTTT. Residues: CASTPGPGDTEAFF.

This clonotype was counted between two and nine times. The CDR3 is CASSSLLGQGTYEQYF. The CDR3, as DNA: TGTGCCAGCAGTTCTCTCCTGGGACAGGGAACATACGAGCAGTACTTC. V usage is TRBV27 and J usage is TRBJ2-7, with 9 nucleotides matching TRBD1. From germline, CDR1 is MNHEY and CDR2 SMNVEV (reference sequence). The J segment lost 4 bases and the V segment lost 4 bases, leaving 11 bases of the junction unmatched. The CDR3 is 16 amino acids.

CDR3 loop: CASSREGRNTEAFF. The DNA for the CDR3 is TGTGCCAGCAGCCGGGAGGGGAGGAACACTGAAGCTTTCTTT. The chain employs TRBV6-6 and TRBJ1-1, with TRBD1 as a possible D gene (5 bases). V lost 6 bases to trimming and J lost 1 base, with 12 bases between them. CDR3 length equals 14 residues. CDR1 MNHNY and CDR2 SVGAGI come from the germline V gene (reference sequence).

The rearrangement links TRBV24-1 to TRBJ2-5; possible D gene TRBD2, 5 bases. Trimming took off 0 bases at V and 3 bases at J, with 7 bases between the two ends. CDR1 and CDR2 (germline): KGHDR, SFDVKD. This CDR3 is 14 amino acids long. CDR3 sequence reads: CATSDLMGEETQYF. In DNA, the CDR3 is TGTGCCACCAGTGATTTGATGGGAGAAGAGACCCAGTACTTC.

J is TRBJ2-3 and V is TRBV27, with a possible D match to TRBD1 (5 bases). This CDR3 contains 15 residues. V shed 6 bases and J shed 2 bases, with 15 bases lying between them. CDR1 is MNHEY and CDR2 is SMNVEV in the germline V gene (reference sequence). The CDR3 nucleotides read TGTGCCAGCAGGACTTCAGACAGTCTCACAGATACGCAGTATTTT. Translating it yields CASRTSDSLTDTQYF.

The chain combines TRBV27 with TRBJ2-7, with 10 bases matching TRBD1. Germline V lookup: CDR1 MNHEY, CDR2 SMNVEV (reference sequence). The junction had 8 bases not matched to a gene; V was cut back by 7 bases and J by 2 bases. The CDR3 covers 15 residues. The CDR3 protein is CASKGGDRGAYEQYF. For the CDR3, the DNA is TGTGCCAGCAAGGGCGGGGACAGGGGTGCCTACGAGCAGTACTTC.

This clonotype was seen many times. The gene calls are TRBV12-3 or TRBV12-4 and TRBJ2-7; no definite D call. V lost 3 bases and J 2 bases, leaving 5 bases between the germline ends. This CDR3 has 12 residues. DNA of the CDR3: TGTGCCAGCAGTTTTGGCCCCTACGAGCAGTACTTC. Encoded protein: CASSFGPYEQYF.

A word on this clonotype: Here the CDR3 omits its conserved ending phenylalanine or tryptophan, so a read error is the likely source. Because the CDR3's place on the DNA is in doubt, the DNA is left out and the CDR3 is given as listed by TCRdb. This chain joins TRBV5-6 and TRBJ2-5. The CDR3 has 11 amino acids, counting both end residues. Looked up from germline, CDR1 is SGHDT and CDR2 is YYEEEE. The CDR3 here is CASSSLTNLAV.

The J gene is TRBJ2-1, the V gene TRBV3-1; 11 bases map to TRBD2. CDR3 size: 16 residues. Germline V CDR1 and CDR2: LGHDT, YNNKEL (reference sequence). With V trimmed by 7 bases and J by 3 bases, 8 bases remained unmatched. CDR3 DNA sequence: TGTGCCAGCACCTCCAAAGGGACTAGCGGCTACAATGAGCAGTTCTTC. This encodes CASTSKGTSGYNEQFF.

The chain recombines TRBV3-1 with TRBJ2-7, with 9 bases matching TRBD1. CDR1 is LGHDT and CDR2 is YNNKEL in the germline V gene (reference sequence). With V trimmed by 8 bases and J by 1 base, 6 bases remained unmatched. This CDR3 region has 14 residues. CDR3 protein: CASGRTGVSYEQYF. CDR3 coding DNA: TGTGCCAGCGGAAGGACAGGGGTATCCTACGAGCAGTACTTC.

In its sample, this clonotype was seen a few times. In nucleotides, the CDR3 is TGTGCCAGCAGAGAACTTCGACCTGAAAACATTCAGTACTTC. Its protein product is CASRELRPENIQYF. The V call is TRBV6-5, the J call TRBJ2-4; D call uncertain. Germline CDR1 MNHEY, CDR2 SVGAGI. V lost 6 bases, J lost 5 bases, and 14 bases lay in between. This CDR3 spans 14 amino acids.

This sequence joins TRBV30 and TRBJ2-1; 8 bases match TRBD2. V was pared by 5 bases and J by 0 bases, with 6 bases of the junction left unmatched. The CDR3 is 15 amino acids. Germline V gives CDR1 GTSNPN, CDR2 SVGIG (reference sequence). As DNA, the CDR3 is TGTGCCTGGTTTACCGGGACTAGCTCCTACAATGAGCAGTTCTTC. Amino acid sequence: CAWFTGTSSYNEQFF.

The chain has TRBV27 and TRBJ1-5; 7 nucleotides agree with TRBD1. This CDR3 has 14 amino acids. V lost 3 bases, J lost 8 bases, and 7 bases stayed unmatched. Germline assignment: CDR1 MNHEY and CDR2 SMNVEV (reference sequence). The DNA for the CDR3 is TGTGCCAGCAGTTTTACGACAGGGAATAAGCCCCAGCATTTT. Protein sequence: CASSFTTGNKPQHF.

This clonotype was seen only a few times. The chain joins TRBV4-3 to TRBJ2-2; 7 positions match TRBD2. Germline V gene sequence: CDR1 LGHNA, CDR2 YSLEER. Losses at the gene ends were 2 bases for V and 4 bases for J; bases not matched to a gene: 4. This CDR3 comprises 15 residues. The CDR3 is CASSQLAGVTGELFF. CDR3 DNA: TGCGCCAGCAGCCAACTGGCGGGGGTCACCGGGGAGCTGTTTTTT.

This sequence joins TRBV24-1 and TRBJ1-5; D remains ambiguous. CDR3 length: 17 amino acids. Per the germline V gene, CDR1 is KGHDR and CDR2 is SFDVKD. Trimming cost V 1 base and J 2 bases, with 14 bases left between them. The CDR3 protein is CATSDFSRREGNQPQHF. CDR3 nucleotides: TGTGCCACCAGTGATTTTTCTCGACGTGAGGGCAATCAGCCCCAGCATTTT.

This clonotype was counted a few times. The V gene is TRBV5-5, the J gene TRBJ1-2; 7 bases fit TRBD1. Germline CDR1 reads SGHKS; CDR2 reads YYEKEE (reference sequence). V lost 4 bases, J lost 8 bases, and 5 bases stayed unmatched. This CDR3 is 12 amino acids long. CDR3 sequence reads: CASSVTGTGYTF. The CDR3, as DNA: TGTGCCAGCAGCGTGACAGGGACCGGCTACACCTTC.

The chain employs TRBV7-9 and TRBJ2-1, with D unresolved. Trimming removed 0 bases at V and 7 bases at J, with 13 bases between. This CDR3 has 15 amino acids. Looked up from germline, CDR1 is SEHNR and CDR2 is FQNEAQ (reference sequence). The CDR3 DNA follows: TGTGCCAGCAGCTTAGCGGAGCAGGTGAAGAATGAGCAGTTCTTC. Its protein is CASSLAEQVKNEQFF.

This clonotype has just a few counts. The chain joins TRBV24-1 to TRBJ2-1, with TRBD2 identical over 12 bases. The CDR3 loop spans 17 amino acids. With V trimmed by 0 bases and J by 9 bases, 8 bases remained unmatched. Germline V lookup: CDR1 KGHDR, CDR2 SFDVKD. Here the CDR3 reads CATSDLQTSGSQAEQFF. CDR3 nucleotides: TGTGCCACCAGTGATTTGCAGACTAGCGGGAGTCAGGCTGAGCAGTTCTTC.

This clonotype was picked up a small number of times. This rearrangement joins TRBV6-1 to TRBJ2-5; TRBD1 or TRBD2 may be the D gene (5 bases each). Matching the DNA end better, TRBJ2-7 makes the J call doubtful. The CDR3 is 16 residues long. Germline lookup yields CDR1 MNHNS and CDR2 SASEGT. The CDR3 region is CASSEAGWGSSYEQYF. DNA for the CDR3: TGTGCCAGCAGTGAAGCCGGGTGGGGGTCTTCCTACGAGCAGTACTTC.